The present T cell receptor beta chain was sequenced within a study of cytomegalovirus exposure and HLA in healthy donors. At the level of the study: From 150 million to 200 million T cells, an earlier analysis saw approximately 110 million unique TCR beta sequences. Findings and limits, study-wide: Certain sequence variants were highly shared and formed a cluster, and this cluster was likely a sequencing artifact. TCR beta sequences reportedly predicted most subjects' HLA-A and HLA-B alleles accurately. TCR association rates varied by HLA locus in a later analysis, with DRB1 highest and HLA-C lowest.

PCR used 60 Vbeta primers and 13 Jbeta primers. Sequencing used immunoSEQ multiplex PCR; TCRdb keeps in-frame clones, though not all of them. The sample holds about 120,000 clones, 60% to 75% seen once. For this clone: Its antigen is still unknown.

The germline V gene encodes CDR1 MDHEN and CDR2 SYDVKM. V was shortened by 7 bases and J by 5 bases, with 8 bases between the two germline ends. The CDR3 has 11 amino acids. The receptor was isolated from a woman aged 40 to 50 in good health and CMV-seropositive. What was sequenced was PBMCs. This chain joins TRBV28 and TRBJ2-5; D is unresolved. The CDR3 region is CASIAQETQYF. The CDR3 DNA follows: TGTGCCAGCATCGCTCAGGAGACCCAGTACTTC.